The clone carrying this T cell receptor beta chain was seen only once. What it binds is unknown. The source of the sample is a study of lymphopenia after photon versus proton radiotherapy. The V gene's germline CDR1 is SGHTA and CDR2 FQGTGA. The CDR3 is made up of 14 amino acids. Trimming cost V 5 bases and J 3 bases, with 12 bases left between them. Some clones are missing from TCRdb's copy, which holds only in-frame ones; the method was immunoSEQ multiplex PCR. This table has around 28,000 clones, 81% appearing once. Study results and caveats: Survival link was tested only in deceased patients; proton benefit remains a possibility.

The V call is TRBV7-3, the J call TRBJ2-3, with D uncertain. The receptor was isolated from a man in his forties or fifties with gastric cancer. The specimen comprised peripheral blood, sampled from a patient treated with photon-based radiotherapy. DNA of the CDR3: TGTGCCAGCAGCCCACACCGGTCTACAGATACGCAGTATTTT. Protein sequence: CASSPHRSTDTQYF.